This TCR beta chain is drawn from a study of T cell responses to AZD1222 COVID-19 vaccine. Study-level results: Reportedly, close to half of spike-specific TCRs are directed against unmutated variant regions. Of the AZD1222 recipients, only 6 or 7 were seropositive at baseline.

Generated by immunoSEQ multiplex PCR, the TCRdb table keeps only in-frame clones and is missing some. The top ten hold more than 3% of the sample, which has 150,000 or so clones, more than 70% seen once. A note on this clone: The target antigen is unknown.

The sequenced sample was peripheral blood, obtained on day 0 of MenACWY control vaccination. This TCR derives from an adult in good health.

The CDR3 here is CASTQAGTGGEKLFF. Written as DNA, the CDR3 is TGTGCCAGCACCCAGGCGGGGACAGGAGGTGAAAAACTGTTTTTT. The J gene is TRBJ1-4, the V gene TRBV28; 8 positions agree with TRBD1. V was pared by 7 bases and J by 7 bases, with 11 bases of the junction left unmatched. Germline lookup yields CDR1 MDHEN and CDR2 SYDVKM. The CDR3 contains 15 residues. The full variable domain, rest sourced from reference TRBV28 and TRBJ1-4, is DVKVTQSSRYLVKRTGEKVFLECVQDMDHENMFWYRQDPGLGLRLIYFSYDVKMKEKGDIPEGYSVSREKKERFSLILESASTNQTSMYLCASTQAGTGGEKLFFGSGTQLSVL.